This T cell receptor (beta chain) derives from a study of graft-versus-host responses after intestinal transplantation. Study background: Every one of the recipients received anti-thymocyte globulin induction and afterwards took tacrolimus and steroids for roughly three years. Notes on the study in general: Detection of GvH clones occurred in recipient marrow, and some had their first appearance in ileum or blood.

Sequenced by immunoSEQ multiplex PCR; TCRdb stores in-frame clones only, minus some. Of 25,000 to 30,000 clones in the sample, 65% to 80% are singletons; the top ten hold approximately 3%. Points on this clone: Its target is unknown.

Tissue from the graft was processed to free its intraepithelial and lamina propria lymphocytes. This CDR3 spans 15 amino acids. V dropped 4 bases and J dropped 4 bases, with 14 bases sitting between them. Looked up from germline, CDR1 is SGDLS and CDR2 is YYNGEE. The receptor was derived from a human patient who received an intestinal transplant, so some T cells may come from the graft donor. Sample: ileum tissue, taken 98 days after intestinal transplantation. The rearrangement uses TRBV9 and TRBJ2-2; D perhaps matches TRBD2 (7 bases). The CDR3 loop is CASSPGGLGTGELFF. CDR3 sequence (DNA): TGTGCCAGCAGCCCCGGGGGGCTCGGCACCGGGGAGCTGTTTTTT. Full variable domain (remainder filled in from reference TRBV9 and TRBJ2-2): DSGVTQTPKHLITATGQRVTLRCSPRSGDLSVYWYQQSLDQGLQFLIQYYNGEERAKGNILERFSAQQFPDLHSELNLSSLELGDSALYFCASSPGGLGTGELFFGEGSRLTVL.